One and the same sample provided the 23 T cell receptor beta chains below, sequenced in a study of cytomegalovirus exposure and HLA in healthy donors. It was with 60 Vbeta and 13 Jbeta primers that the PCR ran. Some clones are missing from TCRdb's copy, which holds only in-frame ones; the method was immunoSEQ multiplex PCR. Of about 180,000 clones detected, over 75% appear once; the ten largest clones hold 1%. Sequences were obtained from PBMCs. The receptors here all came from a woman aged 50 to 60 in good health and CMV-seropositive.

This chain links TRBV27 with TRBJ2-5; 10 bases line up with TRBD2. Germline V CDR1 and CDR2: MNHEY, SMNVEV (reference sequence). Trimming at V came to 6 bases and at J to 2 bases, leaving 0 bases not matched to a gene. CDR3 length equals 13 residues. CDR3 DNA: TGTGCCAGCAGACTAGCGGGGCAAGAGACCCAGTACTTC. It translates to CASRLAGQETQYF.

The gene calls are TRBV5-5 and TRBJ1-1; unclear D gene. Germline CDR1 reads SGHKS; CDR2 reads YYEKEE (reference sequence). The CDR3 totals 14 residues. The V gene lost 6 bases and the J gene lost 2 bases, with 14 bases spanning the gap. CDR3 sequence reads: CASINVRVNTEAFF. CDR3 sequence (DNA): TGTGCCAGCATCAACGTACGGGTTAACACTGAAGCTTTCTTT.

The chain uses TRBV7-8 and TRBJ2-3; D might be TRBD2 (5 bases). The CDR3 sequence is 15 residues long. Germline V lookup: CDR1 SGHVS, CDR2 FQNEAQ. V lost 6 bases and J 5 bases, leaving 18 bases between the germline ends. The CDR3 here is CASRTFGGLGDTQYF. CDR3 DNA sequence: TGTGCCAGCAGGACCTTCGGCGGGCTCGGAGATACGCAGTATTTT.

This clone has a single count. Other DNA sequences in this sample translate to the same CDR3. This chain links TRBV5-1 with TRBJ2-1; 9 nucleotides match TRBD2. V gave up 3 bases and J gave up 4 bases; unmatched junction bases: 17. CDR1 SGHRS and CDR2 YFSETQ come from the germline V gene. The CDR3 loop spans 19 amino acids. CDR3 sequence: CASSWIRLAALGLYNEQFF. DNA of the CDR3: TGCGCCAGCAGCTGGATTAGACTAGCGGCGTTGGGGCTATACAATGAGCAGTTCTTC.

V gene TRBV5-1 combines with J gene TRBJ1-2, with 11 nucleotides matching TRBD1. The CDR3 spans 15 residues. Germline V gene sequence: CDR1 SGHRS, CDR2 YFSETQ. The J segment lost 8 bases and the V segment lost 3 bases, leaving 9 bases of the junction unmatched. The CDR3 is CASSWGQGVLTGYTF. DNA for the CDR3: TGCGCCAGCAGCTGGGGACAGGGGGTATTGACGGGCTACACCTTC.

The chain links TRBV11-3 to TRBJ2-1; 11 bases are shared with TRBD2. Trimming took 3 bases from V and 9 from J; bases not matched to a gene: 19. This CDR3 has 19 residues. Germline CDR1 SGHNT, CDR2 YENEEA. CDR3 coding DNA: TGTGCCAGCAGCTTCTCCCAACTAGCGGGAGATGGTCGGCGAGGTGAGCAGTTCTTC. Encoded protein: CASSFSQLAGDGRRGEQFF.

The chain carries TRBV11-2 and TRBJ2-7; the D is unclear. Germline loops: CDR1 SGHAT, CDR2 FQNNGV. This CDR3 has 12 amino acids. Trimming pared 5 bases from V and 4 bases from J, leaving 9 bases between. CDR3 protein: CASSIQTYEQYF. The CDR3 nucleotides read TGTGCCAGCAGCATTCAAACTTACGAGCAGTACTTC.

The chain uses TRBV11-2 and TRBJ2-7; TRBD1 might be the D (6 bases). The V gene's germline CDR1 is SGHAT and CDR2 FQNNGV. The CDR3 spans 14 residues. V lost 1 base and J 6 bases, leaving 13 bases between the germline ends. For the CDR3, the DNA is TGTGCCAGCAGCTTAGCTTTACAGGGTTTCGAGCAGTACTTC. Translation gives CASSLALQGFEQYF.

In this sample, this clone turned up once. The J gene is TRBJ1-5, the V gene TRBV4-1; no clear D. This CDR3 is 18 amino acids long. Germline V gene lookup returns CDR1 MGHRA and CDR2 YSYEKL. Trimming shortened V by 1 base and J by 0 bases, and 16 bases separated the two germline ends. The DNA for the CDR3 is TGCGCCAGCAGCCAAGGATTCTACCGAGGCGTTAGCAATCAGCCCCAGCATTTT. Amino acid sequence: CASSQGFYRGVSNQPQHF.

The chain combines TRBV4-3 with TRBJ2-1; 8 nucleotides line up with TRBD1. The ends lost 3 bases at V and 4 bases at J; junction bases unmatched: 2. CDR1 LGHNA and CDR2 YSLEER come from the germline V gene. This CDR3 contains 14 residues. CDR3 amino acids: CASSHGQGYNEQFF. As DNA, the CDR3 is TGCGCCAGCAGCCATGGACAGGGATACAATGAGCAGTTCTTC.

Remarks on this clone: The junction and the germline gene differ at one end; a read error may be behind it. The gene calls are TRBV7-9 and TRBJ1-2; 7 positions agree with TRBD1. The CDR3 covers 14 residues. CDR1 is SEHNR, CDR2 FQNEAQ, per germline (reference sequence). DNA for the CDR3: TGTTCCAGCAGCTACCAGGGACAGAGCAGGGGCTACACCTTC. This sequence encodes CSSSYQGQSRGYTF.

V is TRBV18 and J is TRBJ2-5; TRBD1 agrees at 7 bases. The CDR3 contains 12 residues. Germline V CDR1 and CDR2: KGHSH, LQKENI. With V trimmed by 5 bases and J by 11 bases, 8 bases remained unmatched. The CDR3 DNA reads TGTGCCAGCTCAAGGGACAGAGGTGAGCAGTACTTC. This gives the protein CASSRDRGEQYF.

With regard to this clone: Other DNA sequences from this sample encode an identical CDR3 as well. The V and J genes are TRBV20-1 and TRBJ2-7; the match to TRBD1 covers 7 bases. The CDR3 covers 11 residues. Trimming removed 4 bases from V and 4 bases from J; junction bases left unmatched: 1. Germline CDR1 DFQATT, CDR2 SNEGSKA (reference sequence). The CDR3 is CSATQGYEQYF. CDR3 nucleotides: TGCAGTGCTACACAGGGGTACGAGCAGTACTTC.

V gene TRBV6-1 combines with J gene TRBJ1-2; 7 bases are shared with TRBD1. Germline loops: CDR1 MNHNS, CDR2 SASEGT. V shed 5 bases and J 3 bases; nucleotides not matched to a gene: 9. CDR3 length: 15 amino acids. Here the CDR3 reads CASSPRQGSHYGYTF. DNA for the CDR3: TGTGCCAGCAGTCCACGACAGGGTTCGCACTATGGCTACACCTTC.

This clone was seen a single time. The chain links TRBV19 to TRBJ1-2, with D unresolved. V was cut by 5 bases and J by 7 bases, with 11 bases left in between. Germline values: CDR1 LNHDA, CDR2 SQIVND (reference sequence). This CDR3 has 12 residues. The CDR3 DNA reads TGTGCCAGTAGTCGGGGTGGAGGTGGCTACACCTTC. Its translation is CASSRGGGGYTF.

The rearrangement joins TRBV5-5 to TRBJ2-1; 11 nucleotides align to TRBD1. Germline CDR1 reads SGHKS; CDR2 reads YYEKEE (reference sequence). The CDR3 covers 15 residues. Germline trimming cut 5 bases from V and 8 bases from J; bases unmatched to any gene: 9. The CDR3 region has the DNA TGTGCCAGCAGGCATCGGGACAGGGGGGCCGATGAGCAGTTCTTC. As protein: CASRHRDRGADEQFF.

The gene calls are TRBV5-4 and TRBJ2-1; 13 bases map to TRBD2. This CDR3 region has 17 residues. Germline V lookup: CDR1 SGHNT, CDR2 YYREEE (reference sequence). V lost 4 bases to trimming and J lost 8 bases; unmatched junction nucleotides: 12. As DNA, the CDR3 is TGTGCCAGCAGCCCACCAGGGGGACTAGCGGGAATCGATGAGCAGTTCTTC. Encoded protein: CASSPPGGLAGIDEQFF.

The chain recombines TRBV5-1 with TRBJ1-1, with D perhaps matching TRBD1 (5 bases). Germline-derived CDR1 and CDR2 are SGHRS and YFSETQ. CDR3 length equals 17 residues. With 5 bases removed from V and 1 base from J, the gap between germline ends came to 21 bases. The CDR3 bases are TGCGCCAGCAGAATAGGGTTGGGGCCCGGGCGGAACACTGAAGCTTTCTTT. Protein product: CASRIGLGPGRNTEAFF.

The V gene is TRBV9, the J gene TRBJ1-1; 9 bases are shared with TRBD1. The CDR3 has 15 residues. Unmatched junction bases numbered 9, after V lost 3 bases and J lost 6 bases. Germline lookup yields CDR1 SGDLS and CDR2 YYNGEE. DNA of the CDR3: TGTGCCAGCAGCGCCATGGGACAGGGAACGGCTGAAGCTTTCTTT. Translation gives CASSAMGQGTAEAFF.

This chain uses TRBV6-1 with TRBJ1-2, with unresolved D. The germline V and J ends were trimmed by 6 bases and 4 bases, with 15 bases remaining between them. Per germline, CDR1 MNHNS and CDR2 SASEGT. The CDR3 is 14 amino acids. The CDR3 protein is CASSLRDTFYGYTF. In DNA form, the CDR3 reads TGTGCCAGCAGCCTCCGAGACACCTTCTATGGCTACACCTTC.

V is TRBV9 and J is TRBJ2-2; TRBD2 matches 10 bases. From germline, CDR1 is SGDLS and CDR2 YYNGEE. Losses at the gene ends were 3 bases for V and 5 bases for J; bases not matched to a gene: 13. The CDR3 sequence is 18 residues long. This CDR3 is CASSEPHRSGGATGELFF. The CDR3, as DNA: TGTGCCAGCAGCGAACCTCACCGGAGCGGGGGGGCTACCGGGGAGCTGTTTTTT.

This chain connects TRBV5-8 to TRBJ2-1; 7 bases align to TRBD1. This CDR3 contains 16 residues. Germline values: CDR1 SGHTS, CDR2 YDEGEE. J lost 4 bases, V lost 2 bases, and 9 bases had no gene match. CDR3 sequence: CASSLRQGSDYNEQFF. CDR3 sequence (DNA): TGTGCCAGCAGCTTAAGACAGGGTTCAGATTACAATGAGCAGTTCTTC.

This rearrangement joins TRBV27 to TRBJ2-6; 11 bases are a match to TRBD2. The CDR3 has 19 amino acids. V shed 2 bases and J 0 bases; nucleotides not matched to a gene: 6. Germline lookup yields CDR1 MNHEY and CDR2 SMNVEV (reference sequence). For the CDR3, the DNA is TGTGCCAGCAGTTTAAGTAGGGGACTAGCGGACTCTGGGGCCAACGTCCTGACTTTC. This sequence encodes CASSLSRGLADSGANVLTF. The full variable domain, completed using reference TRBV27 and TRBJ2-6, is EAQVTQNPRYLITVTGKKLTVTCSQNMNHEYMSWYRQDPGLGLRQIYYSMNVEVTDKGDVPEGYKVSRKEKRNFPLILESPSPNQTSLYFCASSLSRGLADSGANVLTFGAGSRLTVL.